This T cell receptor beta chain was sequenced in a study of T cell responses to AZD1222 COVID-19 vaccine. In the study overall: Second-dose groups at about 4 or about 12 weeks were pooled. Study findings and constraints: Along spike, vaccine-associated CD4 TCRs were found throughout, with dominance at 160-218 and 743-854. Repertoires were sampled only after the peak T cell response. Two AZD1222 doses significantly raised spike-specific TCR breadth and depth over controls.

There are 15 residues in the CDR3. The V end was cut by 7 bases, the J end by 0 bases, with 13 bases between. CDR1 is MDHEN, CDR2 SYDVKM, per germline. Clones were read by immunoSEQ multiplex PCR, and TCRdb kept only the in-frame ones, dropping some. The sample consists of some 98,000 clones, nearly 90% of them appearing once. Of note for this clone: Its antigen is undetermined.

The sample here was peripheral blood, taken on day 0 of AZD1222 vaccination. The chain is built from TRBV28 and TRBJ2-1; D remains unclear. The clonotype was recovered from an adult in good health. CDR3 sequence reads: CASKVVSSSYNEQFF. In nucleotides, the CDR3 is TGTGCCAGCAAGGTCGTAAGCAGCTCCTACAATGAGCAGTTCTTC.